The 2 T cell receptor beta chains below come from one sample, sequenced in a study of blood T cell repertoires in COVID-19. Profiled with immunoSEQ multiplex PCR; TCRdb holds only in-frame clones, not every one. The sample lists about 250,000 clones, about 85% occurring once. Material for sequencing was peripheral blood. The receptors were sampled from a man younger than 35 with active or convalescent COVID-19.

The rearrangement links TRBV29-1 to TRBJ2-7, with 11 positions matching TRBD2. Germline assignment: CDR1 SQVTM and CDR2 ANQGSEA. The CDR3 consists of 13 residues. V was clipped by 5 bases and J by 4 bases; unmatched bases: 4. The CDR3 region has the DNA TGCAGCGTTACTAGCGGGAGTCGTTACGAGCAGTACTTC. It translates to CSVTSGSRYEQYF.

The gene calls are TRBV6-5 and TRBJ1-5; 7 positions match TRBD1. Germline assignment: CDR1 MNHEY and CDR2 SVGAGI. The CDR3 is made up of 14 amino acids. V shed 8 bases, J shed 2 bases, and the junction held 6 bases outside the gene matches. CDR3 coding DNA: TGTGCCAGCTGTACAGGGGCCGGCAATCAGCCCCAGCATTTT. Its translation: CASCTGAGNQPQHF.